Listed below are T cell receptor beta chains from one sample, sequenced in a study of T cell changes during pregnancy in multiple sclerosis. Profiled with immunoSEQ multiplex PCR; TCRdb holds only in-frame clones, not every one. The sample records around 34,000 clones, less than 95% being singletons. The sample here was CD8+ T cells from peripheral blood mononuclear cells, taken in the first trimester of pregnancy. The source is a female donor with multiple sclerosis, enrolled in a pregnancy study. CDR3s include the opening cysteine and the closing phenylalanine or tryptophan. A D gene is named only where the DNA matches it firmly. Clone size is stated in some rows and not others, as once, few, many or a class when expanded.

cdr3_aa	cdr3_nt	clone_size	j_call	v_call	d_call
CASKWGGDNEKLFF	TGTGCCAGCAAGTGGGGGGGAGATAATGAAAAACTGTTTTTT	-	TRBJ1-4	TRBV6-1	-
CASSPGTGELFF	TGTGCCAGCTCACCCGGGACAGGGGAGCTGTTTTTT	-	TRBJ2-2	TRBV18	-
CASSVAEEGRGYTF	TGTGCCAGCAGCGTAGCCGAGGAGGGAAGGGGCTACACCTTC	few	TRBJ1-2	TRBV9	-
CASSTPGEYGYTF	TGTGCCAGCAGCACCCCGGGGGAATATGGCTACACCTTC	-	TRBJ1-2	TRBV7-9	-
CASSTPGTSGIVGTDTQYF	TGTGCCAGTAGTACCCCCGGGACTAGCGGGATTGTAGGGACAGATACGCAGTATTTT	-	TRBJ2-3	TRBV19	TRBD2
CASSLSTGGFEQYF	TGTGCCAGCAGTTTATCCACGGGGGGGTTCGAGCAGTACTTC	-	TRBJ2-7	TRBV28	TRBD2
CASSQVGDLYEQYF	TGCGCCAGCAGCCAAGTAGGGGATCTCTACGAGCAGTACTTC	-	TRBJ2-7	TRBV4-1	-
CAWSSPEGDFEQYF	TGTGCCTGGAGTTCGCCAGAGGGGGATTTCGAGCAGTACTTC	-	TRBJ2-7	TRBV30	-
CASSPRRYTDTQYF	TGTGCCAGCAGCCCGAGGCGGTACACAGATACGCAGTATTTT	-	TRBJ2-3	TRBV4-2	-
CASSLRGASGVSYNEQFF	TGTGCCAGCAGCCTGAGGGGGGCTAGCGGAGTGTCCTACAATGAGCAGTTCTTC	-	TRBJ2-1	TRBV7-9	-
CASSQRYSGNSYEQYF	TGTGCCAGCAGTCAAAGGTACTCCGGGAATAGCTACGAGCAGTACTTC	-	TRBJ2-7	TRBV27	-
CASSEGTGFNEQFF	TGTGCCAGCAGTGAAGGGACAGGGTTCAATGAGCAGTTCTTC	-	TRBJ2-1	TRBV6-1	TRBD1
CASSLVGGEGEETQYF	TGTGCCAGCAGCTTAGTCGGCGGGGAGGGTGAAGAGACCCAGTACTTC	-	TRBJ2-5	TRBV7-9	TRBD2
CASSTGQGNQETQYF	TGTGCCAGCAGCACCGGACAGGGGAACCAAGAGACCCAGTACTTC	once	TRBJ2-5	TRBV28	TRBD1
CATARTGHDGTYEQYF	TGTGCCACCGCGAGGACAGGACATGATGGAACCTACGAGCAGTACTTC	-	TRBJ2-7	TRBV10-3	TRBD1